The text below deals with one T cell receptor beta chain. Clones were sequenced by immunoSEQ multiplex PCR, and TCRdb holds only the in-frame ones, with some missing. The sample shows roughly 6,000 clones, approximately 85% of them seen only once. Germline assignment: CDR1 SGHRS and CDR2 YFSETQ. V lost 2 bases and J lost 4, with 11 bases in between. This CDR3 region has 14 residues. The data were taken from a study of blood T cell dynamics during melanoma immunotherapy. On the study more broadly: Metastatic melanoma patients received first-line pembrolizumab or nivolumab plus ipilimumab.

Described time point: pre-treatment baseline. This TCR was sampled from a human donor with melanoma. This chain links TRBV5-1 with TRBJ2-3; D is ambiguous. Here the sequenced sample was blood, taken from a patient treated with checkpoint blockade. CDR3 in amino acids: CASSLNGLADTQYF. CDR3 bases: TGCGCCAGCAGCTTAAATGGGCTAGCAGATACGCAGTATTTT.